This T cell receptor (beta chain) was recorded in a study of OX40 agonist ivuxolimab in advanced cancers. Study at large: Ivuxolimab doses were 0.01, 0.1, 0.3, 1.5, 3 or 10 mg/kg every 2 weeks. Age averaged around 58 years (range about 20 to 80), and roughly 82% were male. Study results and caveats: Expanded clones were, on average, more numerous among CD8+ T cells than CD4+.

Libraries were prepared by immunoSEQ multiplex PCR; TCRdb keeps only in-frame clonotypes and omits some of them. The table records just under 80,000 clones, almost 85% of them present only once. Blood sampling took place at baseline, cycle 4 day 1, and cycle 7 day 1. Of note for this clone: Its antigen is unidentified.

V was cut by 6 bases and J by 3 bases, with 14 bases left in between. In germline, CDR1 is MNHEY, CDR2 SMNVEV (reference sequence). This CDR3 is 15 amino acids long. The sample consisted of CD4+ or CD8+ T cells sorted from blood, taken in a trial of the OX40 agonist ivuxolimab. V and J are TRBV27 and TRBJ2-2; D may be TRBD2 (6 bases). This clonotype was obtained from an adult with an advanced solid tumor such as melanoma, head and neck, liver or kidney cancer. CDR3 bases: TGTGCCAGCAGCCCCGGGTGGGGGGACACCGGGGAGCTGTTTTTT. This translates into CASSPGWGDTGELFF.